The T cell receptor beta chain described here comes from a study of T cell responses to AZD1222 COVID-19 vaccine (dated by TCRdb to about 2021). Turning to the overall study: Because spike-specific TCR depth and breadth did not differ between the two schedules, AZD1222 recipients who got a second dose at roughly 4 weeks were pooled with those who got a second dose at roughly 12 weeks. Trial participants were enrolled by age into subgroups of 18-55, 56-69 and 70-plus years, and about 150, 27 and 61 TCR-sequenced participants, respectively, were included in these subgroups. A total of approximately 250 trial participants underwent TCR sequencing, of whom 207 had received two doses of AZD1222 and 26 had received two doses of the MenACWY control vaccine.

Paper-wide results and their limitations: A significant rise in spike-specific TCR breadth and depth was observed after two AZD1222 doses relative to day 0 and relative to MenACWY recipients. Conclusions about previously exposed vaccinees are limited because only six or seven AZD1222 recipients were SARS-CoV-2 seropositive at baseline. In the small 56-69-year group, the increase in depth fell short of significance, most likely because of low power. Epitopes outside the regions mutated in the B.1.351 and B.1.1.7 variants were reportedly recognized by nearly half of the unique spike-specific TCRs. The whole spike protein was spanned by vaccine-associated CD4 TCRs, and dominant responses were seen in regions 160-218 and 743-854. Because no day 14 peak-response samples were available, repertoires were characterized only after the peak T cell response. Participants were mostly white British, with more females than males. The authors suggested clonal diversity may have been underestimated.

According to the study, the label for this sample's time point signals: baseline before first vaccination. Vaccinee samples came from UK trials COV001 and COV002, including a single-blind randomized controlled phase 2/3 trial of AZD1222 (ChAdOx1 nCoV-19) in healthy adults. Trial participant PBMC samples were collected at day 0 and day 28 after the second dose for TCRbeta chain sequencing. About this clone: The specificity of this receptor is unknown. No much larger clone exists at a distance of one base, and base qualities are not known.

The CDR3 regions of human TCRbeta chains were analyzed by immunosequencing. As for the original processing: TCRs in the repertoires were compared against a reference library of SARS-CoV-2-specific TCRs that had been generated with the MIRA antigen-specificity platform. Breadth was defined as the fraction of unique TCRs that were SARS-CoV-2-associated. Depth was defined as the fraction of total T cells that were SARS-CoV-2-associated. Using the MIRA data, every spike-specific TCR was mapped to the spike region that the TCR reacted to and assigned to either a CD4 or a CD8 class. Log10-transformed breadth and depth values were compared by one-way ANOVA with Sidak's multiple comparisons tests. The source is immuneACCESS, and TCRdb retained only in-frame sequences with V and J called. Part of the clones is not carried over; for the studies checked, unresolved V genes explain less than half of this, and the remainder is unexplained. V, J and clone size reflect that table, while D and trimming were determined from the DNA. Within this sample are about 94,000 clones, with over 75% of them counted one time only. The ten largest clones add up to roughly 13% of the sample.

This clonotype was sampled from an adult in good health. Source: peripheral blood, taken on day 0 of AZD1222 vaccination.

The DNA sequence is TGTGCCAGCAGCTTAGCCACTAGGGGCCGAGCCTACGAGCAGTACTTC. The resulting protein is CASSLATRGRAYEQYF. Here the chain combines TRBV7-2 and TRBJ2-7; the D gene could be TRBD1 or TRBD2, each one agreeing over 5 bases. CDR1 SGHTA and CDR2 FQGNSA are derived from the germline V gene. Trimming at the junction amounts to 0 bases on V and 2 bases on J, and the germline ends lie 14 bases apart. The CDR3 measures 16 amino acids from cysteine to phenylalanine. The retained sequence is limited to the CDR3, 48 bases, with the frame set at the first base.